Described below is a single TCR beta chain sequence and its context. The antigen is undetermined. The data are from a study of regulatory T cells in long-lasting Graves disease. Study-wide findings and caveats: New patients shared fewer public clonotypes (approximately 970) than persistent patients did (around 2,900).

CDR3-region Arm-PCR and iRepertoire HTBI primers produced the TCR beta libraries. MiXCR, applied by TCRdb to the multiplex PCR reads, yields one record per CDR3 protein. The repertoire includes hundreds of thousands of distinct CDR3 sequences, roughly 15% of them detected once, and about 20% sits in the top ten. Germline-derived CDR1 and CDR2 are SGHAT and FQNNGV. With 6 bases clipped from V and 7 bases from J, the junction kept 8 bases outside the gene matches. The CDR3 is 15 residues long. Specified time point: newly diagnosed GD, antithyroid drugs for less than 3 months. Preparation of the TCR library used RNA extracted from PBMCs. With EDTA tubes as the receptacles, approximately 10 milliliters of peripheral blood were drawn.

This TCR was sampled from a female donor with Graves disease. The rearrangement joins TRBV11-2 to TRBJ2-1; TRBD2 matches at 11 bases. Sequences were derived from peripheral blood mononuclear cells (PBMCs), sampled at new diagnosis, from a patient treated with antithyroid drugs. CDR3 in amino acids: CASRAIAGGPNEQFF. Here the CDR3 DNA reads TGTGCCAGCAGGGCAATAGCGGGAGGGCCTAATGAGCAGTTCTTC.